A selection of T cell receptor beta chains follows, all from one sample in a study of shared clonotypes between healthy human individuals. Method: immunoSEQ multiplex PCR; TCRdb's copy keeps in-frame clones and lacks some. The table records 950,000 to 1,300,000 clones, about 75% of them present only once. The sequenced material came from memory CD4+ T cells sorted from blood. These receptor sequences come from a young man in good health. The CDR3 runs from the conserved cysteine through the conserved F or W. The D gene is left open where the match is weak. Where a row states a size, it is once, few, many or the class of an expanded clone; other rows omit it.

clone_size,d_call,v_call,j_call,cdr3_aa,cdr3_nt
few,TRBD1,TRBV6-6,TRBJ1-3,CASTLTGANSGNTIYF,TGTGCCAGCACTTTGACAGGGGCAAACTCTGGAAACACCATATATTTT
.,.,TRBV7-6,TRBJ1-5,CACSLSRAPSNQPQHF,TGTGCCTGCAGCTTATCCAGGGCCCCCAGCAATCAGCCCCAGCATTTT
.,.,TRBV5-5,TRBJ1-1,CASSLDRWNTEAFF,TGTGCCAGCAGCTTGGACAGGTGGAACACTGAAGCTTTCTTT
.,.,TRBV6-1,TRBJ1-1,CASSPRGSPTSEAFF,TGTGCCAGCAGCCCGAGGGGCAGTCCGACATCTGAAGCTTTCTTT
.,.,TRBV18,TRBJ2-3,CASSPPVQTDTQYF,TGTGCCAGCTCACCACCCGTACAAACAGATACGCAGTATTTT
.,.,TRBV5-8,TRBJ1-2,CASSPLPGANYGYTF,TGTGCCAGCAGCCCACTTCCGGGGGCGAACTATGGCTACACCTTC
.,TRBD1,TRBV19,TRBJ2-2,CASSRGKDRAGELFF,TGTGCCAGTAGTCGAGGAAAGGACAGGGCCGGGGAGCTGTTTTTT
.,.,TRBV6-1,TRBJ2-1,CASSEALWDNQQFF,TGTGCCAGCAGTGAAGCCTTATGGGACAACCAGCAGTTCTTC
once,.,TRBV5-6,TRBJ1-4,CASSSEDRPGGKLFF,TGTGCCAGCAGCTCAGAGGACCGGCCTGGGGGTAAACTGTTTTTT
.,.,TRBV10-1,TRBJ2-7,CASRSGKGAAYEQYF,TGCGCCAGCAGGTCAGGTAAAGGGGCGGCCTACGAGCAGTACTTC
.,TRBD1,TRBV30,TRBJ2-5,CAWSGTGGWETQYF,TGTGCCTGGTCCGGGACAGGGGGCTGGGAGACCCAGTACTTC
.,.,TRBV29-1,TRBJ2-5,CSADGLAETQYF,TGCAGCGCCGATGGCCTGGCGGAGACCCAGTACTTC
.,TRBD1,TRBV7-8,TRBJ2-7,CASSLLQGQYEQYF,TGTGCCAGCAGCCTCCTACAGGGGCAGTACGAGCAGTACTTC
.,.,TRBV20-1,TRBJ1-2,CSAEQNYGYTF,TGCAGTGCGGAGCAGAACTATGGCTACACCTTC
few,TRBD1,TRBV7-8,TRBJ1-2,CASSLGQGIGGYTF,TGTGCCAGCAGCTTAGGACAGGGGATCGGTGGCTACACCTTC
few,.,TRBV6-1,TRBJ2-1,CASSERGALSYNEQFF,TGTGCCAGCAGTGAAAGGGGGGCCCTCTCCTACAATGAGCAGTTCTTC
.,.,TRBV19,TRBJ1-1,CASSIFPGGAGNTEAFF,TGTGCCAGTAGTATATTCCCAGGAGGGGCTGGGAACACTGAAGCTTTCTTT
.,TRBD1,TRBV5-1,TRBJ1-1,CASSLATGGTEAFF,TGCGCCAGCAGCTTGGCCACAGGGGGCACTGAAGCTTTCTTT
.,.,TRBV5-1,TRBJ2-5,CASTAYPDRQETQYF,TGCGCCAGCACTGCTTACCCGGACAGACAAGAGACCCAGTACTTC
.,.,TRBV9,TRBJ2-5,CASSVALGQGGQETQYF,TGTGCCAGCAGCGTTGCCCTGGGTCAAGGGGGCCAAGAGACCCAGTACTTC
few,TRBD1,TRBV30,TRBJ1-6,CAWRGTGDSPLHF,TGTGCCTGGAGAGGGACAGGGGATTCACCCCTCCACTTT
.,.,TRBV25-1,TRBJ2-1,CASSVREYDNEQFF,TGTGCCAGCAGTGTCCGGGAGTACGACAATGAGCAGTTCTTC
.,TRBD1,TRBV18,TRBJ1-1,CASSPDRANTEAFF,TGTGCCAGCTCACCTGACAGGGCGAACACTGAAGCTTTCTTT
.,.,TRBV10-3,TRBJ2-5,CAISASDGGPSQETQYF,TGTGCCATCAGTGCCTCGGACGGGGGCCCGAGTCAAGAGACCCAGTACTTC
once,.,TRBV10-3,TRBJ1-1,CAISDSGGAEAFF,TGTGCCATCAGTGACTCCGGGGGCGCTGAAGCTTTCTTT
.,.,TRBV19,TRBJ2-5,CASSIQGETQYF,TGTGCCAGTAGTATACAGGGCGAGACCCAGTACTTC
.,.,TRBV30,TRBJ1-1,CAWSVKASEAFF,TGTGCCTGGAGTGTAAAGGCATCTGAAGCTTTCTTT
once,TRBD1,TRBV2,TRBJ2-1,CASSKGTGVNEQFF,TGTGCCAGCAGCAAAGGGACAGGGGTGAATGAGCAGTTCTTC
.,TRBD1,TRBV5-4,TRBJ1-1,CASSPREGQVNTEAFF,TGTGCCAGCAGCCCAAGGGAGGGACAGGTAAACACTGAAGCTTTCTTT
.,.,TRBV6-1,TRBJ2-3,CASSVGTFGTQYF,TGTGCCAGCAGTGTCGGGACTTTCGGGACGCAGTATTTT
.,.,TRBV5-8,TRBJ1-5,CASSLLSNNQPQHF,TGTGCCAGCAGCTTGCTTTCTAACAATCAGCCCCAGCATTTT
.,TRBD1,TRBV7-9,TRBJ1-4,CASSSKGGGQKLFF,TGTGCCAGCAGCTCTAAAGGGGGCGGCCAAAAACTGTTTTTT
.,.,TRBV4-1,TRBJ1-3,CASSQGSPLSLFSGNTIYF,TGCGCCAGCAGCCAAGGGTCCCCTCTCTCTCTTTTCTCTGGAAACACCATATATTTT
.,.,TRBV21-1,TRBJ2-7,CASSTRQVAFNEQYF,TGTGCCAGCAGCACCCGACAGGTTGCCTTCAACGAGCAGTACTTC
.,TRBD2,TRBV7-2,TRBJ2-1,CASSLILLAGAAGEQFF,TGTGCCAGCAGCTTAATTCTTCTAGCGGGGGCCGCGGGGGAGCAGTTCTTC
.,.,TRBV18,TRBJ2-2,CASSPGASYTGELFF,TGTGCCAGCTCACCGGGGGCCAGTTACACCGGGGAGCTGTTTTTT
few,TRBD2,TRBV6-1,TRBJ2-7,CASSTERGGLYEQYF,TGTGCCAGCAGTACAGAGCGGGGGGGCCTCTACGAGCAGTACTTC
.,.,TRBV27,TRBJ2-1,CASSLTKRGSEQFF,TGTGCCAGCAGTTTAACGAAGAGGGGATCGGAGCAGTTCTTC
.,.,TRBV7-9,TRBJ1-1,CASSLVDNSGTEAFF,TGTGCCAGCAGCTTAGTGGATAACTCGGGCACTGAAGCTTTCTTT
few,TRBD2,TRBV2,TRBJ2-5,CASSRSSGETQYF,TGTGCCAGCAGTAGGTCTAGCGGCGAGACCCAGTACTTC
.,TRBD1,TRBV5-5,TRBJ2-7,CASSLRQGGSSYEQYF,TGTGCCAGCAGCTTGCGACAGGGGGGGTCGTCCTACGAGCAGTACTTC
few,.,TRBV18,TRBJ2-5,CASSPGSMQETQYF,TGTGCCAGCTCACCCGGCTCAATGCAAGAGACCCAGTACTTC
.,TRBD1,TRBV19,TRBJ2-2,CASSIGQGAVGELFF,TGTGCCAGTAGTATCGGTCAGGGGGCGGTCGGGGAGCTGTTTTTT